One sample yielded the 28 T cell receptor beta chains listed below, sequenced in a study of CD8+ T cells in alopecia areata. Treatment reported: oral pan-JAK inhibitor, 5-10 mg twice daily. Extracted from the samples, RNA was reverse transcribed into cDNA to serve as the sequencing template. Profiled with immunoSEQ multiplex PCR; TCRdb holds only in-frame clones, not every one. The table includes about 120,000 clones, roughly three fifths detected once. The sequencing used CD8+ T cells sorted from blood, collected at week 24, from a patient treated with tofacitinib. Every receptor here comes from a human donor with alopecia areata.

V is TRBV7-9 and J is TRBJ2-1; possibly TRBD2 for D (6 bases). Germline lookup yields CDR1 SEHNR and CDR2 FQNEAQ (reference sequence). The CDR3 runs to 14 residues. V was pared by 8 bases and J by 1 base, with 12 bases between. CDR3 loop: CASGGRGSYNEQFF. CDR3 DNA sequence: TGTGCCAGCGGGGGGAGAGGTTCCTACAATGAGCAGTTCTTC.

The V call is TRBV25-1, the J call TRBJ1-6; no reliable D call. From germline, CDR1 is MGHDK and CDR2 SYGVNS. The CDR3 sequence is 12 residues long. The V end lost 1 base, the J end lost 8 bases, and 3 bases lay between the germline ends. CDR3 sequence (DNA): TGTGCCAGCAGTGAATGGGATTCACCCCTCCACTTT. Its protein product is CASSEWDSPLHF.

The V and J genes are TRBV13 and TRBJ2-1, with D unclear. Germline V lookup: CDR1 PRHDT, CDR2 FYEKMQ (reference sequence). With 0 bases removed from V and 6 bases from J, the gap between germline ends came to 6 bases. CDR3 length: 13 residues. CDR3 sequence reads: CASSLGVINEQFF. The DNA of the CDR3 is TGTGCCAGCAGCTTAGGAGTTATCAATGAGCAGTTCTTC. The entire variable domain, with the rest obtained from reference TRBV13 and TRBJ2-1, is as follows: AAGVIQSPRHLIKEKRETATLKCYPIPRHDTVYWYQQGPGQDPQFLISFYEKMQSDKGSIPDRFSAQQFSDYHSELNMSSLELGDSALYFCASSLGVINEQFFGPGTRLTVL.

The V gene is TRBV30, the J gene TRBJ2-2; possibly TRBD1 for D (6 bases). The CDR3 totals 15 residues. Germline assignment: CDR1 GTSNPN and CDR2 SVGIG (reference sequence). Trimming pared 4 bases from V and 4 bases from J, leaving 16 bases between. Written as DNA, the CDR3 is TGTGCCTGGACTGGGGCAGGGGTTACCACCGGGGAGCTGTTTTTT. Encoded protein: CAWTGAGVTTGELFF. The full variable domain, completed using reference TRBV30 and TRBJ2-2, is SQTIHQWPATLVQPVGSPLSLECTVEGTSNPNLYWYRQAAGRGLQLLFYSVGIGQISSEVPQNLSASRPQDRQFILSSKKLLLSDSGFYLCAWTGAGVTTGELFFGEGSRLTVL.

The chain employs TRBV6-6 and TRBJ1-1; the D is unclear. CDR3 length: 14 residues. Germline values: CDR1 MNHNY, CDR2 SVGAGI (reference sequence). V lost 5 bases and J 4 bases, leaving 14 bases between the germline ends. CDR3 in DNA: TGTGCCAGCAGTGCGGTCGAGGAGGGCACTGAAGCTTTCTTT. As protein: CASSAVEEGTEAFF.

J is TRBJ1-2 and V is TRBV29-1; tentative D call: TRBD1 (6 bases). This CDR3 is built from 16 residues. Germline loops: CDR1 SQVTM, CDR2 ANQGSEA. The V and J ends lost 1 base and 4 bases respectively, with 19 bases between them. The CDR3 DNA reads TGCAGCGTTGAAGGGGCGGGGGCCCATGGCAGCTATGGCTACACCTTC. It yields the protein CSVEGAGAHGSYGYTF.

The rearrangement links TRBV14 to TRBJ2-1; maybe TRBD1 (5 bases). CDR1 and CDR2 (germline): SGHDN, FVKESK. V gave up 1 base and J gave up 8 bases, with 12 bases separating them. The length of the CDR3 is 14 residues. DNA of the CDR3: TGTGCCAGCAGCCAAGCTAGTTGGGGCGATGAGCAGTTCTTC. Its protein product is CASSQASWGDEQFF.

The J gene is TRBJ1-6, the V gene TRBV11-2; D remains ambiguous. CDR1 is SGHAT, CDR2 FQNNGV, per germline. The CDR3 extends over 15 amino acids. V dropped 3 bases and J dropped 14 bases, with 20 bases sitting between them. Here the CDR3 reads CASSFSTGLGEALHF. The CDR3 DNA reads as TGTGCCAGCAGCTTCTCCACCGGACTGGGCGAGGCCCTCCACTTT.

The chain is built from TRBV30 and TRBJ1-4, with D perhaps matching TRBD1 (5 bases). Germline V CDR1 and CDR2: GTSNPN, SVGIG (reference sequence). Trimming took 3 bases from V and 8 from J, leaving 16 bases between them. CDR3 size: 14 residues. The CDR3 DNA follows: TGTGCCTGGAGCGAAGGGCCACAGGCAGAAAAACTGTTTTTT. Encoded protein: CAWSEGPQAEKLFF.

The J gene is TRBJ2-7, the V gene TRBV19; tentatively, D is TRBD2 (5 bases). Trimming took 6 bases from V and 5 from J, leaving 11 bases between them. Germline CDR1 and CDR2: LNHDA and SQIVND (reference sequence). This CDR3 has 12 residues. CDR3 sequence reads: CASSGETDEQYF. The DNA of the CDR3 is TGTGCCAGTAGCGGGGAGACGGACGAGCAGTACTTC.

About this clone: This sample includes further DNA sequences coding for the same CDR3. The chain couples TRBV27 to TRBJ2-7; 11 bases agree with TRBD1. The germline V gene has CDR1 MNHEY and CDR2 SMNVEV (reference sequence). Germline trimming cut 6 bases from V and 2 bases from J; bases unmatched to any gene: 3. The CDR3 length is 14 residues. Written as DNA, the CDR3 is TGTGCCAGCAGCCCGGGACAGGGGGCCTACGAGCAGTACTTC. Protein: CASSPGQGAYEQYF.

This clone has more than one count but fewer than ten. This chain links TRBV9 with TRBJ1-1; no definite D call. The CDR3 contains 16 residues. The ends were cut back, 3 bases at V and 6 bases at J, with 21 bases in the middle. Germline V lookup: CDR1 SGDLS, CDR2 YYNGEE. CDR3 bases: TGTGCCAGCAGCGCCCACCCCGGGAGCCCCCCACCTGAAGCTTTCTTT. This encodes CASSAHPGSPPPEAFF. Supplemented by reference TRBV9 and TRBJ1-1, the full variable domain reads DSGVTQTPKHLITATGQRVTLRCSPRSGDLSVYWYQQSLDQGLQFLIQYYNGEERAKGNILERFSAQQFPDLHSELNLSSLELGDSALYFCASSAHPGSPPPEAFFGQGTRLTVV.

This chain uses TRBV7-6 with TRBJ2-2; tentative D call: TRBD2 (5 bases). Germline values: CDR1 SGHVS, CDR2 FNYEAQ. CDR3 size: 15 residues. Trimming took off 1 base at V and 0 bases at J, with 6 bases between the two ends. In nucleotides, the CDR3 is TGTGCCAGCAGCTTAGGAGGGTCGAACACCGGGGAGCTGTTTTTT. Amino acid sequence: CASSLGGSNTGELFF.

V gene TRBV11-2 combines with J gene TRBJ1-1, with D possibly being TRBD1 (5 bases). The CDR3 has 11 amino acids. Germline CDR1 reads SGHAT; CDR2 reads FQNNGV. V was pared by 3 bases and J by 11 bases, with 10 bases between. The CDR3 nucleotides are TGTGCCAGCAGCTTGGGGGGATTGGCTTTCTTT. Protein product: CASSLGGLAFF.

The CDR3 protein is CASSLRDVELFF. For the CDR3, the DNA is TGTGCCAGCAGCCTCAGAGATGTGGAGCTGTTTTTT. The V call is TRBV9, the J call TRBJ2-2; D gene ambiguous. Germline CDR1 SGDLS, CDR2 YYNGEE. The CDR3 has 12 amino acids. Trimming took off 4 bases at V and 10 bases at J, with 11 bases between the two ends.

The chain employs TRBV12-2 and TRBJ1-4. TRBV12-2 is a pseudogene. The CDR3 has 15 residues. Here the CDR3 DNA reads TGTGCAAGTCGCCCCTGGGACTTGATTAATGAAAAACTGTTTTTT. It specifies CASRPWDLINEKLFF.

V gene TRBV13 combines with J gene TRBJ2-5, with unresolved D. The germline V gene encodes CDR1 PRHDT and CDR2 FYEKMQ (reference sequence). This CDR3 region has 12 residues. Deletions cut 5 bases from V and 1 base from J, with 5 bases between. CDR3 nucleotides: TGTGCCAGCAGCCCCAGCCAAGAGACCCAGTACTTC. Translating gives CASSPSQETQYF.

The chain combines TRBV21-1 with TRBJ1-1. TRBV21-1 is designated a pseudogene. The CDR3 loop spans 15 amino acids. As DNA, the CDR3 is TGTGCCAGCAGATGGCGGGGGCGTAAATGTACTGAAGCTTTCTTT. It specifies CASRWRGRKCTEAFF.

This chain links TRBV29-1 with TRBJ1-1; a weak D match, TRBD1 (5 bases). Per the germline V gene, CDR1 is SQVTM and CDR2 is ANQGSEA. Between the trimmed V and J ends, which lost 5 bases and 1 base, there was a span of 20 bases. This CDR3 comprises 16 residues. CDR3 nucleotide sequence: TGCAGCGTTCAAGTTATTCAGGGTCAGGCGAACACTGAAGCTTTCTTT. Translated: CSVQVIQGQANTEAFF.

This chain's CDR3 is CASSPGLGVTDTQYF. The CDR3 DNA follows: TGTGCCAGCAGCCCGGGACTGGGAGTAACAGATACGCAGTATTTT. The chain employs TRBV7-8 and TRBJ2-3; D is perhaps TRBD2 (6 bases). Germline V gives CDR1 SGHVS, CDR2 FQNEAQ. The V gene lost 5 bases and the J gene lost 3 bases, with 15 bases spanning the gap. CDR3 length: 15 residues.

The chain employs TRBV4-3 and TRBJ1-1; the D is unclear. Germline CDR1 and CDR2: LGHNA and YSLEER. This CDR3 is built from 15 residues. The germline V and J ends were trimmed by 1 base and 1 base, with 10 bases remaining between them. Written as DNA, the CDR3 is TGCGCCAGCAGCCAAGGGTTCAGTCCGAACACTGAAGCTTTCTTT. Its protein product is CASSQGFSPNTEAFF.

This clone was recorded only once. The V gene is TRBV2, the J gene TRBJ2-7; D ambiguous. CDR1 and CDR2 (germline): SNHLY, FYNNEI. Trimming shortened V by 4 bases and J by 0 bases, and 7 bases separated the two germline ends. This CDR3 has 13 amino acids. In nucleotides, the CDR3 is TGTGCCAGCAGTGCAGCGAGCTCCTACGAGCAGTACTTC. Protein: CASSAASSYEQYF.

This rearrangement joins TRBV7-9 to TRBJ2-5; the D call may be TRBD1 or TRBD2 (5 bases each). The CDR3 has 15 residues. V was cut by 5 bases and J by 2 bases, with 15 bases left in between. Germline-derived CDR1 and CDR2 are SEHNR and FQNEAQ (reference sequence). This CDR3 reads CASSPGQGTQETQYF. Here the CDR3 DNA reads TGTGCCAGCAGCCCGGGGCAGGGTACGCAAGAGACCCAGTACTTC.

The V and J genes are TRBV7-2 and TRBJ2-7; the match to TRBD1 covers 8 bases. The germline CDR1 and CDR2 sequences are SGHTA and FQGNSA. The CDR3 is 14 amino acids. V was pared by 0 bases and J by 6 bases, with 4 bases of the junction left unmatched. The CDR3 sequence: CASSLASTGGEQYF. The CDR3 DNA reads as TGTGCCAGCAGCTTAGCGAGTACAGGGGGCGAGCAGTACTTC.

This chain connects TRBV13 to TRBJ2-3; D remains unclear. V lost 5 bases and J lost 6, with 9 bases in between. Germline values: CDR1 PRHDT, CDR2 FYEKMQ (reference sequence). The CDR3 totals 12 residues. The CDR3 DNA reads as TGTGCCAGCAGCAAGAGCCGTGATACGCAGTATTTT. It translates to CASSKSRDTQYF.

As to this clone: Other nucleotide sequences in the sample specify the same CDR3. This chain links TRBV30 with TRBJ1-1; D gene ambiguous. The CDR3 contains 12 residues. Per germline, CDR1 GTSNPN and CDR2 SVGIG (reference sequence). V was cut by 0 bases and J by 5 bases, with 7 bases left in between. This CDR3 reads CAWSVTSTEAFF. The CDR3 coding sequence is TGTGCCTGGAGTGTGACCTCGACTGAAGCTTTCTTT.

V is TRBV2 and J is TRBJ2-7; TRBD1 matches at 9 bases. CDR3 length: 14 residues. Germline V gene sequence: CDR1 SNHLY, CDR2 FYNNEI. V dropped 6 bases and J dropped 7; count of bases not matched to a gene: 10. The CDR3 DNA is TGTGCCAGCAGGGCCGACAGGGGGGTGATGGAGCAGTACTTC. This translates into CASRADRGVMEQYF.

V and J are TRBV6-5 and TRBJ1-3; a weak D match, TRBD1 (5 bases). Trimming cost V 0 bases and J 6 bases, with 9 bases left between them. The V gene's germline CDR1 is MNHEY and CDR2 SVGAGI. CDR3 length: 14 amino acids. The CDR3 is CASSYSEGLNTIYF. Here the CDR3 DNA reads TGTGCCAGCAGTTACTCAGAGGGACTAAACACCATATATTTT.